A selection of T cell receptor beta chains follows, all from one sample in a study of technical replicates of blood from a few donors. Clones were sequenced by immunoSEQ multiplex PCR, and TCRdb holds only the in-frame ones, with some missing. The table includes some 73,000 clones, more than 85% detected once. The specimen was PBMCs. These receptors were taken from a human donor in good health. Some clones in this sample may be carry-over from other donors' samples. The CDR3 runs from the conserved cysteine through the conserved F or W. Fields, in order: clone size, D gene, J gene, V gene, CDR3 DNA, CDR3 protein. D genes are given only for firm matches. Rows may omit the clone size; those that give it use once, few, many or a size class.

>.|TRBD2|TRBJ2-7|TRBV27
TGTGCCAGCAGTCCAAGCGGGGCAACGACCTACGAGCAGTACTTC
CASSPSGATTYEQYF
>.|TRBD1|TRBJ1-3|TRBV7-9
TGTGCCAGCAGCGCGGACAGGGTCTCTGGAAACACCATATATTTT
CASSADRVSGNTIYF
>.|.|TRBJ2-3|TRBV27
TGTGCCAGCAGTTTACTACTTCAGACAAGCACAGATACGCAGTATTTT
CASSLLLQTSTDTQYF
>.|.|TRBJ1-6|TRBV7-9
TGTGCCAGCAGCCGGGACTTAACCCTCCACTTT
CASSRDLTLHF
>few|TRBD1|TRBJ1-3|TRBV2
TGTGCCAGCAGTAAAACCGACAGGGTAAATGGAAACACCATATATTTT
CASSKTDRVNGNTIYF
>.|.|TRBJ2-6|TRBV18
TGTGCCAGCTCACCAATACAGGGTGGTTCTGGGGCCAACGTCCTGACTTTC
CASSPIQGGSGANVLTF
>.|TRBD1|TRBJ2-7|TRBV7-2
TGTGCCAGCAGCCCTCAGGGGGCCGACGAGCAGTACTTC
CASSPQGADEQYF
>.|.|TRBJ2-7|TRBV29-1
TGCAGCGTCCTTACAGGGTTCGCCTACGAGCAGTACTTC
CSVLTGFAYEQYF
>.|TRBD2|TRBJ2-7|TRBV7-2
TGTGCCAGCAGCACCGGACTAGAATCCTACGAGCAGTACTTC
CASSTGLESYEQYF
>.|.|TRBJ1-6|TRBV4-3
TGCGCCAGCAGCCAACCCCTTCGGGGTTCACCCCTCCACTTT
CASSQPLRGSPLHF
>.|.|TRBJ1-1|TRBV2
TGTGCCAGCAGTGAATTGAGAGATAACACTGAAGCTTTCTTT
CASSELRDNTEAFF
>.|.|TRBJ2-7|TRBV2
TGTGCCAGCAGTGAAAAGGGGGTGGGCTACGAGCAGTACTTC
CASSEKGVGYEQYF
>.|TRBD1|TRBJ1-4|TRBV7-2
TGTGCCAGCAGCTTATCGGGCAGGGGGAGACCGAATGAAAAACTGTTTTTT
CASSLSGRGRPNEKLFF
>.|.|TRBJ2-3|TRBV7-2
TGTGCCACAAAAAAGGGGGGCGGGAGTCACGATACGCAGTATTTT
CATKKGGGSHDTQYF
>once|.|TRBJ1-2|TRBV4-2
TGTGCCAGCAGCTCCGAGGCAGGGTTCTATGGCTACACCTTC
CASSSEAGFYGYTF
>.|.|TRBJ1-1|TRBV7-9
TGTGCCAGCAGCGTCCGGCAGGGCCCGAACACTGAAGCTTTCTTT
CASSVRQGPNTEAFF
>once|TRBD2|TRBJ2-1|TRBV5-6
TGTGCCAGCAGCTTGATTAGCGGGGGGACATCCAATGAGCAGTTCTTC
CASSLISGGTSNEQFF
>.|.|TRBJ1-2|TRBV25-1
TGTGCCAGCAGTGAGGCCTATGGCTACACCTTC
CASSEAYGYTF
>.|TRBD1|TRBJ2-5|TRBV7-8
TGTGCCAGCAGCGTTTTACAGGGGGCGGTAGAGACCCAGTACTTC
CASSVLQGAVETQYF
>few|.|TRBJ1-1|TRBV6-5
TGTGCCAGCAGGAAGAGGAGCACTGAAGCTTTCTTT
CASRKRSTEAFF
>.|.|TRBJ1-1|TRBV29-1
TGCAGCGTTGCCCCCTTGGCCAACACTGAAGCTTTCTTT
CSVAPLANTEAFF
>.|.|TRBJ1-6|TRBV30
TGTGCCCTTACACAGAGCTCCTATAATTCACCCCTCCACTTT
CALTQSSYNSPLHF
>.|.|TRBJ1-2|TRBV7-2
TGTGCCAGCAGCTTACGCCGGGGGGATGGCTACACCTTC
CASSLRRGDGYTF
>.|TRBD2|TRBJ2-1|TRBV4-3
TGCGCCAGCAGCCGGGGACTAGCGGGGCGGGGCTCCTACAATGAGCAGTTCTTC
CASSRGLAGRGSYNEQFF
>.|TRBD2|TRBJ2-3|TRBV9
TGTGCCAGCAGCGTAGTTGCGGGAGGGACAGATACGCAGTATTTT
CASSVVAGGTDTQYF
>.|TRBD2|TRBJ2-1|TRBV9
TGTGCCAGCAGCTCAGACCCGATAGCGGGAGGGCCGGGCAATGAGCAGTTCTTC
CASSSDPIAGGPGNEQFF
>.|TRBD1|TRBJ1-6|TRBV19
TGTGCCAGTAGTCCTGGACAGGGGAAGAATAATTCACCCCTCCACTTT
CASSPGQGKNNSPLHF
>.|TRBD1|TRBJ1-4|TRBV5-5
TGTGCCAGCAGCTTGTCCCGGGACAGGTGGACAACTAATGAAAAACTGTTTTTT
CASSLSRDRWTTNEKLFF
>.|.|TRBJ1-2|TRBV6-6
TGTGCCAGCAATCGGGGGGAGAGTGGCTACACCTTC
CASNRGESGYTF
>.|.|TRBJ1-1|TRBV7-6
TGTGCCAGCAGCCCTATGATGAGGAACACTGAAGCTTTCTTT
CASSPMMRNTEAFF
>.|TRBD2|TRBJ2-2|TRBV7-2
TGTGCCAGCAGCTTAAGGGGACTAGCGGGAGGAAATACCGGGGAGCTGTTTTTT
CASSLRGLAGGNTGELFF
>.|.|TRBJ1-2|TRBV7-9
TGTGCCAGCAGCGCCCAGGGGCCCGCTTATGGCTACACCTTC
CASSAQGPAYGYTF
>many|.|TRBJ1-2|TRBV19
TGTGCCAGTAGTCCCTCCTTGGACAGAAACTATGGCTACACCTTC
CASSPSLDRNYGYTF
>.|TRBD2|TRBJ2-3|TRBV7-9
TGTGCCAGCACCCCAGAGCTAGCGGGGGGCACAGATACGCAGTATTTT
CASTPELAGGTDTQYF
>once|.|TRBJ2-7|TRBV9
TGTGCCAGCAGCGCACCCACGAGCAAGCAGTACTTC
CASSAPTSKQYF
>.|TRBD2|TRBJ2-5|TRBV7-8
TGTGCCAGCAGCCCCCGACTAGCGGGAGGATTCGAGACCCAGTACTTC
CASSPRLAGGFETQYF
>.|TRBD2|TRBJ2-7|TRBV9
TGTGCCAGCAGCGTAGTAGGGACTAGCTACGAGCAGTACTTC
CASSVVGTSYEQYF
>once|.|TRBJ2-1|TRBV5-6
TGTGCCAGCAGCTTTAGGATCACGGGAGAGTTGAATGAGCAGTTCTTC
CASSFRITGELNEQFF
>.|TRBD1|TRBJ1-5|TRBV5-8
TGTGCCAGCATCCTGCCGGGCAGGGGGCTTCAGCCCCAGCATTTT
CASILPGRGLQPQHF
>.|.|TRBJ1-2|TRBV29-1
TGCAGCGTTGCCCACCAGGGGATTCCTTATGGCTACACCTTC
CSVAHQGIPYGYTF
>.|.|TRBJ2-3|TRBV12-1
TGTGCCAGCAGCCCCCGGACTAGCGGGCTAAGGGGCACAGATACGCAGTATTTT
CASSPRTSGLRGTDTQYF
>.|TRBD1|TRBJ1-5|TRBV7-9
TGTGCCAGCAGCTTAGATCCGGGACAGGGAGGCCAGCCCCAGCATTTT
CASSLDPGQGGQPQHF
>.|.|TRBJ1-5|TRBV19
TGTGCCAGTAGTATCACGGGCTCCCGGGGGGGCAATCAGCCCCAGCATTTT
CASSITGSRGGNQPQHF
>.|.|TRBJ1-2|TRBV7-6
TGTGCCAGCAGCTCCCGGCCAGGGGCAGGGTATGGCTACACCTTC
CASSSRPGAGYGYTF
>.|TRBD1|TRBJ1-5|TRBV6-6
TGTGCCACTTGGGGACAGGGTTTCTTTGGCAATCAGCCCCAGCATTTT
CATWGQGFFGNQPQHF
>.|.|TRBJ1-6|TRBV7-9
TGTGCCAGCAGCTTAGGGGGCAGCCATAATTCACCCCTCCACTTT
CASSLGGSHNSPLHF
>.|.|TRBJ2-3|TRBV6-5
TGTGCCAGCAGTTATAGCGACTATACAGATACGCAGTATTTT
CASSYSDYTDTQYF
>.|.|TRBJ2-1|TRBV5-1
TGCGCCAGCAGCTTAAGCGGAGCCTACAATGAGCAGTTCTTC
CASSLSGAYNEQFF
>.|TRBD1|TRBJ2-2|TRBV10-3
TGTGCCATCAGGGACCAGGAAAGGGGGCATAAAGTCGGGGAGCTGTTTTTT
CAIRDQERGHKVGELFF
>.|TRBD2|TRBJ2-2|TRBV2
TGTGCCAGCAGTGTGACTAGCGGGGGTTCCGGGGAGCTGTTTTTT
CASSVTSGGSGELFF
>.|TRBD1|TRBJ1-4|TRBV15
TGTGCCACCAGACAGGGGGAGTTGGTTCGGGAAAAACTGTTTTTT
CATRQGELVREKLFF
>.|.|TRBJ2-3|TRBV11-1
TGTGCCAGCAGCCTCCGCGGGCGGGAAACAGATACGCAGTATTTT
CASSLRGRETDTQYF